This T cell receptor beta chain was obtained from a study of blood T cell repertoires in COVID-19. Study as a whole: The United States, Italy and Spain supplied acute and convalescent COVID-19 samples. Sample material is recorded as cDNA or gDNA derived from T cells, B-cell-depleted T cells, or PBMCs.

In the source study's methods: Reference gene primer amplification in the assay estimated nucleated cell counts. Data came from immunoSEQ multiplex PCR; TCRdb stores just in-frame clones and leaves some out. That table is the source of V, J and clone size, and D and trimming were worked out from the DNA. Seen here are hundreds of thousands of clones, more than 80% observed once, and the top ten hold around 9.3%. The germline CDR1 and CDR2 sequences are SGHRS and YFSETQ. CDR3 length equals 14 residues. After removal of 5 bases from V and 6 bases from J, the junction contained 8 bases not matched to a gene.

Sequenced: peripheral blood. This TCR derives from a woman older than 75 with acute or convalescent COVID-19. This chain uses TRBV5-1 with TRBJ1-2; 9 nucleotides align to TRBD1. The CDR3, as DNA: TGCGCCAGCAGTCTAACGGGACAGGGACATGGCTACACCTTC. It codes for CASSLTGQGHGYTF.